This T cell receptor (beta chain) emerged from a study of spatial heterogeneity in lung cancer (dated by TCRdb to between 2017 and 2020). Regarding the study in general: Beta-chain transcripts were consistently detected in greater numbers than alpha-chain transcripts, which likely reflects a higher abundance of beta-chain transcripts. In non-small cell lung cancer, the study made a quantitative comparison of TCR alpha and beta repertoires among multiple tumor regions, matched nontumor lung and blood. The study linked features of the TCR repertoire to counts of nonsynonymous mutations, which were determined by whole-exome sequencing of tumor tissue. Both alpha and beta chains were TCR-sequenced in hundreds of tumor regions, approximately 64 matched nontumor lung samples and over 55 PBMC samples obtained at surgery. In the raw uncorrected reads, each unique combination of TCR and UMI appeared more than ten times on average.

Reading the label with the study, this specimen's time point is: sample taken at primary tumor resection. Samples were obtained from approximately 72 patients with early-stage, untreated non-small cell lung cancer from the lung TRACERx cohort. Whole RNA extracted from tumor and nontumor lung tissue, or from cryopreserved PBMC samples, was used for TCR sequencing without cell sorting. A patient was chosen for TCR sequencing only when enough RNA was available from at least two tumor regions. What the study reported, not specific to this receptor: Additional single-cell paired TCR alpha and beta sequencing was considered necessary to confirm, at a functional level, the hypothesis that regional TCRs recognize regional mutations. Ubiquitous expanded tumor TCRs were detected in blood more often at tumor resection than at routine follow-up.

The sample holds many counts of this clonotype. Which antigen it targets is not known. Base-call qualities are not available, and no considerably larger clone is one nucleotide away. Libraries were prepared through 5' RACE. Sequencer: NextSeq 500. To allow correction of PCR and sequencing errors, the TCR library protocol tagged every TCR cDNA molecule with a unique molecular identifier. The study's own analysis went as follows. Decombinator tools were used for TCR identification, UMI-based error correction and CDR3 extraction. TCRs above a frequency of 2 per 1,000, corresponding to the top 1% of the tumor frequency distribution, were defined as expanded. Each repertoire was subsampled 100 times to 5,000 TCRs, after which Renyi diversity was computed with the R vegan package. CDR3 similarity networks were constructed using string-kernel similarity of amino acid triplets, with links drawn between CDR3s whose pairwise similarity was above 0.82. The raw public data were reprocessed by TCRdb itself: fastp quality trimming at Q25, MiXCR clonotype calling, in-frame beta chains only. Entries are consolidated by CDR3 protein sequence, retaining the most common genes and DNA. TCRdb, not the authors, supplied the V and J calls. A total of some 100,000 distinct CDR3 sequences appear in this sample, approximately 12% of them only once. The ten largest make up about 41% of the sample.

The TCR comes from a male donor with early-stage non-small cell lung cancer. This material consisted of PBMCs, taken at surgery.

The CDR3 protein: CSASLSAYNEQFF. Here is the DNA: TGCAGTGCTAGCCTTAGCGCCTACAATGAGCAGTTCTTC. Recombination linked TRBV20-1 to TRBJ2-1; matching of 5 bases hints at TRBD2 as the D gene. The germline V gene encodes CDR1 DFQATT and CDR2 SNEGSKA (reference sequence). V lost 3 bases and J lost 2 bases; the stretch between them is 8 bases long. The CDR3 starts with the cysteine, ends with the phenylalanine, and has 13 residues. Only the CDR3 region is kept as DNA, spanning 39 bases read in frame from base 1.